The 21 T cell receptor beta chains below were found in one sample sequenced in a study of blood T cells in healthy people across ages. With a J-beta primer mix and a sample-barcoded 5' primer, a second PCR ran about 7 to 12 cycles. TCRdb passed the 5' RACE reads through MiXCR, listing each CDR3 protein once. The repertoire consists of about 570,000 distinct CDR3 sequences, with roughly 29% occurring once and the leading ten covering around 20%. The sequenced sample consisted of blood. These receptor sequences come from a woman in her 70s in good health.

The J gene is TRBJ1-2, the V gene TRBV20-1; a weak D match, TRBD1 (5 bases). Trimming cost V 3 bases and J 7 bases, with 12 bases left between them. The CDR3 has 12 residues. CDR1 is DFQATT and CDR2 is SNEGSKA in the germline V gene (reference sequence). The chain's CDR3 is CSASFGRGGYTF. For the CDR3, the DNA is TGCAGTGCTAGTTTTGGGAGGGGTGGCTACACCTTC.

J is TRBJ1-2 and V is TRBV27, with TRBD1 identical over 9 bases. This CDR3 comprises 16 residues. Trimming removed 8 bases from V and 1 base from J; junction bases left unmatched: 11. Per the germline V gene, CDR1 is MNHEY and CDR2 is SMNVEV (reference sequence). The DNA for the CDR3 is TGTGCCAGCTCTCCCGCCGGGGACAGGGATAACTATGGCTACACCTTC. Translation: CASSPAGDRDNYGYTF.

The CDR3 sequence: CASEGSGMNTGELFF. CDR3 nucleotides: TGTGCCAGCGAGGGTAGCGGGATGAACACCGGGGAGCTGTTTTTT. The gene calls are TRBV2 and TRBJ2-2; 8 nucleotides align to TRBD2. This CDR3 spans 15 amino acids. Looked up from germline, CDR1 is SNHLY and CDR2 is FYNNEI. V was pared by 8 bases and J by 1 base, with 6 bases of the junction left unmatched.

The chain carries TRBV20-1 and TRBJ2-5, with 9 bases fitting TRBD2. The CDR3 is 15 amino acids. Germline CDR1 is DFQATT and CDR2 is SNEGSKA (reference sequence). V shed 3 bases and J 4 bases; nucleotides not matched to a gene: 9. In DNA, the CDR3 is TGCAGTGCTAGGGATCCCCGCGGGGGGGGAGAGACCCAGTACTTC. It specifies CSARDPRGGGETQYF.

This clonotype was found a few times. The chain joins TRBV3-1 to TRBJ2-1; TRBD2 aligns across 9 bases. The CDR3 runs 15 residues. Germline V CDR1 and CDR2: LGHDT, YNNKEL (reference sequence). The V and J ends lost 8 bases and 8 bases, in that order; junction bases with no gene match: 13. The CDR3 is CASAGPGTSSDEQFF. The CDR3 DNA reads TGTGCCAGCGCAGGGCCCGGGACTAGCTCTGATGAGCAGTTCTTC.

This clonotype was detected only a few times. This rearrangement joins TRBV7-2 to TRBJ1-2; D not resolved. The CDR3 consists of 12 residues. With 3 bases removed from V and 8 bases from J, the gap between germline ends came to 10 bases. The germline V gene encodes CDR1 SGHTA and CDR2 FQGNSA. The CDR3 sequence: CASSFTGLGYTF. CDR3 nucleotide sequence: TGTGCCAGCAGCTTCACGGGCCTCGGCTACACCTTC.

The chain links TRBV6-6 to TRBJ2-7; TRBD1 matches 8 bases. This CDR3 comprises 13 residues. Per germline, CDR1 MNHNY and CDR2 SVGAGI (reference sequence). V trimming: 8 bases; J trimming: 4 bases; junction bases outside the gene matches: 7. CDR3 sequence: CASWTGMDYEQYF. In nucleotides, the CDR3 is TGTGCCAGCTGGACAGGGATGGATTACGAGCAGTACTTC.

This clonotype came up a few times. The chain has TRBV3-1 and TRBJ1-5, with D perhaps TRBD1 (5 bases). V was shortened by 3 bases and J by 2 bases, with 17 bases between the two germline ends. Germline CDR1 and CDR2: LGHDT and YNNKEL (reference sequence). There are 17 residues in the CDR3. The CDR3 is CASSHRGTPGGNQPQHF. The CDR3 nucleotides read TGTGCCAGCAGCCATCGAGGGACCCCTGGGGGCAATCAGCCCCAGCATTTT.

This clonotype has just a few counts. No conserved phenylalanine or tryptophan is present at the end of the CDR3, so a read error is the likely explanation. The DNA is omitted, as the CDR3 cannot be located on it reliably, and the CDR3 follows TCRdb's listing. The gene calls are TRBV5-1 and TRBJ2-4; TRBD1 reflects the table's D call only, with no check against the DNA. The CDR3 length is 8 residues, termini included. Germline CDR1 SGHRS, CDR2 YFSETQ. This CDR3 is CASSSQGV.

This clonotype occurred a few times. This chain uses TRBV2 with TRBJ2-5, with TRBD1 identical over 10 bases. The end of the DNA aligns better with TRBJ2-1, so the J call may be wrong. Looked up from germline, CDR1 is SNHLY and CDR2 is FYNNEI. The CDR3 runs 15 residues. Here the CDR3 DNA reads TGTGCCAGCAGTACGGGACAGGGGCCCTACAATGAGCAGTTCTTC. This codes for CASSTGQGPYNEQFF.

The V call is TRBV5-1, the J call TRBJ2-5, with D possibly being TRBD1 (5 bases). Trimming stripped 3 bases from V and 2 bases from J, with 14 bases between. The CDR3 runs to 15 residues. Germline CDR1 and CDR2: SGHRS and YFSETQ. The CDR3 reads CASSSTTGAQETQYF. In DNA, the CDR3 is TGCGCCAGCAGCTCAACCACAGGCGCTCAAGAGACCCAGTACTTC.

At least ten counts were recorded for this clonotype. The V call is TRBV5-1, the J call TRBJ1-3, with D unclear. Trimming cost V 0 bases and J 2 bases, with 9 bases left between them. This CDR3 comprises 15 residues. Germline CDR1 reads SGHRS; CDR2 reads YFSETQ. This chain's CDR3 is CASSLAGVAGNTIYF. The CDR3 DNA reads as TGCGCCAGCAGCTTGGCCGGGGTCGCTGGAAACACCATATATTTT.

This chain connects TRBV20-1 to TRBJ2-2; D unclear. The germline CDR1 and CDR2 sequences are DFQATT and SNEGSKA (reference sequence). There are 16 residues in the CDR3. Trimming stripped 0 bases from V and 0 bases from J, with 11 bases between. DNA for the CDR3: TGCAGTGCTAGAGATAACAGTTACGCGAACACCGGGGAGCTGTTTTTT. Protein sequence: CSARDNSYANTGELFF.

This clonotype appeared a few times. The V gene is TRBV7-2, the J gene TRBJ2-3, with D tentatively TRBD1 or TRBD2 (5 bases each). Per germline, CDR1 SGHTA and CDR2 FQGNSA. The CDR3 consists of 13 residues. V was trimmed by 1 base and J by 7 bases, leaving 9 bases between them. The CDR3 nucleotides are TGTGCCAGCAGCTTAGGAGGGGCTAATACGCAGTATTTT. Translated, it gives CASSLGGANTQYF.

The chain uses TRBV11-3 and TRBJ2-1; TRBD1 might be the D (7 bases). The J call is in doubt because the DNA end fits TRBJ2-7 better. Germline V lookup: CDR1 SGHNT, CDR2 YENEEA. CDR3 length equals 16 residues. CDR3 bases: TGTGCCAGCAGCCCAATAGGGGGGACAGCCTCCTACGAGCAGTACTTC. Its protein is CASSPIGGTASYEQYF.

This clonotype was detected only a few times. This CDR3 reads CASRTGVLNYEQYF. CDR3 coding DNA: TGTGCCAGCAGGACAGGGGTCTTGAATTACGAGCAGTACTTC. The chain combines TRBV6-6 with TRBJ2-7, with 8 bases fitting TRBD1. The CDR3 runs to 14 residues. Germline V CDR1 and CDR2: MNHNY, SVGAGI (reference sequence). The V segment lost 6 bases and the J segment 4 bases; nucleotides outside the gene matches: 8.

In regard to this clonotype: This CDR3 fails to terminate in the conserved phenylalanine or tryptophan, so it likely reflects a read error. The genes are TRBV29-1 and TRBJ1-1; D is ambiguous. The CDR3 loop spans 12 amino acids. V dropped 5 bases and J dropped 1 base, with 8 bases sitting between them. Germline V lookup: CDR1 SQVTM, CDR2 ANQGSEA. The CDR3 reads CSVQVGNTEAFL. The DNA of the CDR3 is TGCAGCGTTCAGGTGGGGAACACTGAAGCTTTCCTT.

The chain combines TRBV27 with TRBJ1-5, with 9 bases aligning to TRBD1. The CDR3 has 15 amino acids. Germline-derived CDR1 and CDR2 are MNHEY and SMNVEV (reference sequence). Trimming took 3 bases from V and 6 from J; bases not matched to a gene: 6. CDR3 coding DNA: TGTGCCAGCAGTTTGGAACAGGGGGCCGGTCAGCCCCAGCATTTT. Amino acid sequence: CASSLEQGAGQPQHF.

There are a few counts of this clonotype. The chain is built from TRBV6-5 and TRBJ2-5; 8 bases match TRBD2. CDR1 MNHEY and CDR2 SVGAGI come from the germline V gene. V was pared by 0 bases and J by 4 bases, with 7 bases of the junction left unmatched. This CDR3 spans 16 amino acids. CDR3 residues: CASSYSVSGARETQYF. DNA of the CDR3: TGTGCCAGCAGTTACTCAGTTAGCGGGGCTCGAGAGACCCAGTACTTC.

The CDR3 here is CSATRLVNAGELFF. In nucleotides, the CDR3 is TGCAGTGCCACAAGACTAGTTAATGCCGGGGAGCTGTTTTTT. The chain recombines TRBV20-1 with TRBJ2-2; the D gene is possibly TRBD2 (6 bases). With 6 bases removed from V and 6 bases from J, the gap between germline ends came to 17 bases. This CDR3 has 14 amino acids. Germline-derived CDR1 and CDR2 are DFQATT and SNEGSKA (reference sequence).

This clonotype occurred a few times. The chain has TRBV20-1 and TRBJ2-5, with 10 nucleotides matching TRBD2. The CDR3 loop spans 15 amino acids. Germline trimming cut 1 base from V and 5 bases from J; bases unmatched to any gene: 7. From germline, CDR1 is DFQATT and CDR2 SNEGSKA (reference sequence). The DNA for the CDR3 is TGCAGTGCTAGAGGCCTGGGACTAGCGAGTGAGACCCAGTACTTC. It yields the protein CSARGLGLASETQYF.